This note documents a single TCR beta chain sequence. What it binds is unknown. Trimming removed 3 bases from V and 0 bases from J, with 7 bases in between. CDR3 length: 14 residues. Germline CDR1 is SGHRS and CDR2 is YFSETQ. This sample stems from a study of cytomegalovirus exposure and HLA in healthy donors. Healthy people donating bone marrow made up the donors. Researchers ran the PCR with 60 Vbeta and 13 Jbeta primers. Authors' processing steps: Per a later analysis, the number of unique TCR beta chains was about 80 million, of which about 11 million were shared. The table came from immunoSEQ multiplex PCR; TCRdb's copy has only in-frame clones and leaves some out. V, J and clone size were drawn from that table, and D and trimming were deduced from the DNA. The sample has about 79,000 clones. General study results and limits: The HLA-A and HLA-B alleles of most subjects were reportedly predicted accurately from TCR beta sequences. Reportedly, a later analysis found an Asian-associated ancestry cluster had fewer N-insertions than the approximately 700-donor mean.

The sample comprised PBMCs. V gene TRBV5-1 combines with J gene TRBJ1-3, with a possible D match to TRBD1 (5 bases). The receptor was isolated from a man younger than 45 in good health and CMV-seronegative. CDR3 DNA: TGCGCCAGCAGCTCTGACAGCTCTGGAAACACCATATATTTT. This translates into CASSSDSSGNTIYF.